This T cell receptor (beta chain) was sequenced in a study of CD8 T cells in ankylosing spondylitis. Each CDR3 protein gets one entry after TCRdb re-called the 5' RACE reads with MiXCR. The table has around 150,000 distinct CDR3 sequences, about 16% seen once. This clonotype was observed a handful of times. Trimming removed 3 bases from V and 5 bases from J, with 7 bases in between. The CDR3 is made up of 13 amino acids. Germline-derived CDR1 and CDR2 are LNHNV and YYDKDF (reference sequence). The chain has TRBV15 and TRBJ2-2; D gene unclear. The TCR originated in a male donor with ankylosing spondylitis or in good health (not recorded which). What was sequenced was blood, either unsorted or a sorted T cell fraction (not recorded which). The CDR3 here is CATSSGRTGELFF. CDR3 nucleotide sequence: TGTGCCACCAGCAGTGGACGGACCGGGGAGCTGTTTTTT.